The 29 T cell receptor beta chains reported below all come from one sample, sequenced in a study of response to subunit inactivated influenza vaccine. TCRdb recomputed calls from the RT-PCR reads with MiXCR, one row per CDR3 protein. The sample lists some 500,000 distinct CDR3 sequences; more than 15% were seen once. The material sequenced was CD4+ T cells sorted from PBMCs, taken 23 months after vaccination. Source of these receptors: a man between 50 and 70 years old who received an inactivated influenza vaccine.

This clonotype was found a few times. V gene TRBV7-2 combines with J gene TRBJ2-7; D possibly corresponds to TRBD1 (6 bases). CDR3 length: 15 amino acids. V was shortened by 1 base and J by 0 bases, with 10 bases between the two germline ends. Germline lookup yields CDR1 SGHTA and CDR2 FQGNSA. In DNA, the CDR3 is TGTGCCAGCAGCTTAGGTGGGACACGCTCCTACGAGCAGTACTTC. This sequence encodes CASSLGGTRSYEQYF.

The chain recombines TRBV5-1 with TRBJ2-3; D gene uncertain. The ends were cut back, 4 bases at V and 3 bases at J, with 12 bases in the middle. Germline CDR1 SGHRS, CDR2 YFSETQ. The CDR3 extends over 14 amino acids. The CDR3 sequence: CASSGMHGTDTQYF. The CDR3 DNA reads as TGCGCCAGCAGCGGCATGCATGGGACAGATACGCAGTATTTT.

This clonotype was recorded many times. For the CDR3, the DNA is TGCAGTGCCAAAGTCGGGTATTCCTACAATGAGCAGTTCTTC. Protein product: CSAKVGYSYNEQFF. V and J are TRBV20-1 and TRBJ2-1, with no clear D. Germline V gene lookup returns CDR1 DFQATT and CDR2 SNEGSKA (reference sequence). The V gene lost 6 bases and the J gene lost 1 base, with 13 bases spanning the gap. CDR3 length equals 14 residues.

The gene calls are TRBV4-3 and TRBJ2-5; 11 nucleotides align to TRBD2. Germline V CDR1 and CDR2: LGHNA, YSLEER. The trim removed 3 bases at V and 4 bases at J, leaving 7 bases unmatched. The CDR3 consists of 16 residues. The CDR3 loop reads CASSHTLAGVSETQYF. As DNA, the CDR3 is TGCGCCAGCAGCCACACACTAGCGGGGGTATCAGAGACCCAGTACTTC.

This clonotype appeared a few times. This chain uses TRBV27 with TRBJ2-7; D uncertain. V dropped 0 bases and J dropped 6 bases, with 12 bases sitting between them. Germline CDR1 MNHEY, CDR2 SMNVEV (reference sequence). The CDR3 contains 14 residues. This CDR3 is CASSLSGFGFEQYF. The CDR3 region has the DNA TGTGCCAGCAGTTTATCAGGGTTCGGGTTCGAGCAGTACTTC.

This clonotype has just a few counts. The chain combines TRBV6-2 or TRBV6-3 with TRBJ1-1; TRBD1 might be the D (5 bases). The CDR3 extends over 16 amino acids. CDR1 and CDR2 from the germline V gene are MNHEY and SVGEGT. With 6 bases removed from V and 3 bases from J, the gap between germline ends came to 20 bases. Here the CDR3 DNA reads TGTGCCAGCAGCCAGGGACCGGCGACGATCGACACTGAAGCTTTCTTT. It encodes CASSQGPATIDTEAFF.

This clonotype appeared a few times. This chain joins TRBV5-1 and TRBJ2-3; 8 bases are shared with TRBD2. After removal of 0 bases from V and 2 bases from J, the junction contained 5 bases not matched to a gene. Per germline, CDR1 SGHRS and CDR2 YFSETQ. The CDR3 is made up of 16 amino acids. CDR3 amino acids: CASSLVGGGITDTQYF. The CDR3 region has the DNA TGCGCCAGCAGCTTGGTCGGCGGGGGGATCACAGATACGCAGTATTTT.

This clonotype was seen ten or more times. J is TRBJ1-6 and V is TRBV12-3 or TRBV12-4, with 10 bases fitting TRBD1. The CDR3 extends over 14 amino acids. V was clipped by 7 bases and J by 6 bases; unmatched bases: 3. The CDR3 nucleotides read TGTGCCAGCAACGACAGGGGGCTTAATTCACCCCTCCACTTT. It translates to CASNDRGLNSPLHF.

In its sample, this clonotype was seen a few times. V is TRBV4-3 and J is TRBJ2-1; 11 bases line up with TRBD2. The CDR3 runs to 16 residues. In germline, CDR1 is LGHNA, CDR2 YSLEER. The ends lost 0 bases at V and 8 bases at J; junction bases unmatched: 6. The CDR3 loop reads CASSQDPSGRYYEQFF. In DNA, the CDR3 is TGCGCCAGCAGCCAAGATCCTAGCGGGAGGTACTATGAGCAGTTCTTC.

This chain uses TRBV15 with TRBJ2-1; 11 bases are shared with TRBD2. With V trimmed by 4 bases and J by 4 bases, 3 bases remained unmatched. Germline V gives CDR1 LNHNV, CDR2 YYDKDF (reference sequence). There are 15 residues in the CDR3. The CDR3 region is CATSKIAGGYNEQFF. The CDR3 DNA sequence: TGTGCCACCAGCAAAATAGCGGGGGGGTACAATGAGCAGTTCTTC.

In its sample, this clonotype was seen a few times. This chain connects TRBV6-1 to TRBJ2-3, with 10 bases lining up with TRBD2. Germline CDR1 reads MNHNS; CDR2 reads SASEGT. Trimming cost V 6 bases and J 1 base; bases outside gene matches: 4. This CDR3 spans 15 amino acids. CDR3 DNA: TGTGCCAGCAGGTGGACTAGCGGACGCACAGATACGCAGTATTTT. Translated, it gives CASRWTSGRTDTQYF.

The CDR3, as DNA: TGTGCCAGCAGCCCTAGCGGGAGCGTGGAAGGCGAGCAGTACTTC. This translates into CASSPSGSVEGEQYF. J is TRBJ2-7 and V is TRBV11-3; 10 bases are shared with TRBD2. This CDR3 comprises 15 residues. With V trimmed by 5 bases and J by 6 bases, 10 bases remained unmatched. Germline loops: CDR1 SGHNT, CDR2 YENEEA.

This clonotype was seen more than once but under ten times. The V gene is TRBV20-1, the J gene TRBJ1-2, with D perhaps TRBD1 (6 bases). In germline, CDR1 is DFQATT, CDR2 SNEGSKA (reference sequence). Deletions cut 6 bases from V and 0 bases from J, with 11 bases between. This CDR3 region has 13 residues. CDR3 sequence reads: CSAQGLANYGYTF. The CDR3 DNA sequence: TGCAGTGCCCAGGGGCTAGCTAACTATGGCTACACCTTC.

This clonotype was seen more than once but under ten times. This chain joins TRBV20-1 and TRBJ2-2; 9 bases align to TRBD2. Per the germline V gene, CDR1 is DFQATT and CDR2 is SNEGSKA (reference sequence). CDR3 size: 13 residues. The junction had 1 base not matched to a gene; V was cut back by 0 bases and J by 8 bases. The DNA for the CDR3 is TGCAGTGCTAGAGAGGGACTAGCTGGGGAGCTGTTTTTT. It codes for CSAREGLAGELFF.

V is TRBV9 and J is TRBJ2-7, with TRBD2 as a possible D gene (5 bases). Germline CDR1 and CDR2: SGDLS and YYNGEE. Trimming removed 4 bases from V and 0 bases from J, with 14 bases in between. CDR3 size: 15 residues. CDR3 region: CASSPTEVRSYEQYF. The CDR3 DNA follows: TGTGCCAGCAGCCCCACGGAGGTCCGCTCCTACGAGCAGTACTTC.

This CDR3 reads CASSGGQSAKNIQYF. The CDR3 DNA sequence: TGTGCCAGCAGCGGCGGACAGTCAGCCAAAAACATTCAGTACTTC. The chain carries TRBV5-5 and TRBJ2-4; D possibly corresponds to TRBD1 (6 bases). V dropped 4 bases and J dropped 0 bases, with 11 bases sitting between them. The CDR3 has 15 residues. The germline gives CDR1 SGHKS, CDR2 YYEKEE (reference sequence).

CDR3 residues: CASVTVRRQGRDQPQHF. The CDR3 DNA follows: TGTGCCAGCGTCACGGTCCGGAGACAGGGAAGGGATCAGCCCCAGCATTTT. V usage is TRBV28 and J usage is TRBJ1-5; 7 nucleotides agree with TRBD1. Germline CDR1 MDHEN, CDR2 SYDVKM. The CDR3 loop spans 17 amino acids. J lost 5 bases, V lost 8 bases, and 18 bases had no gene match.

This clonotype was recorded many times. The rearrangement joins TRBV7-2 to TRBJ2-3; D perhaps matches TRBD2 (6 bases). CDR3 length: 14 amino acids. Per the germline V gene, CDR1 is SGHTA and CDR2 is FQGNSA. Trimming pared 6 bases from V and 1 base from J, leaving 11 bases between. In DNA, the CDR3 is TGTGCCAGCAGTTACGGGGGTGGCACAGATACGCAGTATTTT. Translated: CASSYGGGTDTQYF.

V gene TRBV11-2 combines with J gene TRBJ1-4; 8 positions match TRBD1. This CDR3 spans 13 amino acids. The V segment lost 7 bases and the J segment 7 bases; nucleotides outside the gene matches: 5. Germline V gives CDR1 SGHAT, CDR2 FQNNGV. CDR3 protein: CASTDRGSEKLFF. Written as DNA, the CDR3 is TGTGCCAGCACTGACAGGGGATCTGAAAAACTGTTTTTT.

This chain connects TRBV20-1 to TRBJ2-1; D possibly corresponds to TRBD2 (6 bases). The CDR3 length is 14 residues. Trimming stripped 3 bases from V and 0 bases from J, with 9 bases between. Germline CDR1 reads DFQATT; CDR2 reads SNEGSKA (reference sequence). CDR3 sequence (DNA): TGCAGTGCTAGCATCGGGAGCTCCTACAATGAGCAGTTCTTC. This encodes CSASIGSSYNEQFF.

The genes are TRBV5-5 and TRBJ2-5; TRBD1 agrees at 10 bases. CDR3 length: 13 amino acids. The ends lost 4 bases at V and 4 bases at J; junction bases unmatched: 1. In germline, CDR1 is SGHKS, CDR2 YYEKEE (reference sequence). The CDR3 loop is CASSGDRGETQYF. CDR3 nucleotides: TGTGCCAGCAGCGGGGACAGGGGAGAGACCCAGTACTTC.

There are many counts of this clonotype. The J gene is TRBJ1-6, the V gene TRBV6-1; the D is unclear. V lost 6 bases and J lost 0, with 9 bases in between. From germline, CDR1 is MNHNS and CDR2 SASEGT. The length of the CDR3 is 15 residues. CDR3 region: CASSPWSSYNSPLHF. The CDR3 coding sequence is TGTGCCAGCAGCCCTTGGAGCTCCTATAATTCACCCCTCCACTTT.

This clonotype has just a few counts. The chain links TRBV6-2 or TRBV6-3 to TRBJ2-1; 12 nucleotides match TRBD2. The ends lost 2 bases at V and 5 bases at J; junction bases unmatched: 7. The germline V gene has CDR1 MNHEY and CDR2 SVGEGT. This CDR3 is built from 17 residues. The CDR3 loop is CASSYGRLAGENNEQFF. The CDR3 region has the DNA TGTGCCAGCAGTTACGGGAGACTAGCGGGAGAAAACAATGAGCAGTTCTTC.

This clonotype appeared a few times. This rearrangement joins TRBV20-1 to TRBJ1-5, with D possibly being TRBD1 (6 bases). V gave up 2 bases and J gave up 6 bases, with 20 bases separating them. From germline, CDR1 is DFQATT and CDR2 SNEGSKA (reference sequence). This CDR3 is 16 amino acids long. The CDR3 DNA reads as TGCAGTGCTAGAAAAAACAGGGTTCAGAAGGGTCAGCCCCAGCATTTT. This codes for CSARKNRVQKGQPQHF.

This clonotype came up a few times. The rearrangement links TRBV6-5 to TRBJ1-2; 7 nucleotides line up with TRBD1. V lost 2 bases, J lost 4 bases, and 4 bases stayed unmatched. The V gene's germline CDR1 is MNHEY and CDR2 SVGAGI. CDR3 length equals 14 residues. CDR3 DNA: TGTGCCAGCAGTTACACGACAGGGAGCTATGGCTACACCTTC. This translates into CASSYTTGSYGYTF.

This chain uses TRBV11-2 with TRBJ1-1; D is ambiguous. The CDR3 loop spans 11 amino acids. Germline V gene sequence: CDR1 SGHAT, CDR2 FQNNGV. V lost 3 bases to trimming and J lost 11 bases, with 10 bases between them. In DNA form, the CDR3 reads TGTGCCAGCAGCTTGTCCCTTGTCGCTTTCTTT. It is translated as CASSLSLVAFF.

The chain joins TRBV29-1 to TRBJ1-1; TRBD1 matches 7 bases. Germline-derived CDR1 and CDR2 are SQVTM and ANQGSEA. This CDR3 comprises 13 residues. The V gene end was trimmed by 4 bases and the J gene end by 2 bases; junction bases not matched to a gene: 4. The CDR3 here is CSVGDSFNTEAFF. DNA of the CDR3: TGCAGCGTTGGGGACAGTTTTAACACTGAAGCTTTCTTT.

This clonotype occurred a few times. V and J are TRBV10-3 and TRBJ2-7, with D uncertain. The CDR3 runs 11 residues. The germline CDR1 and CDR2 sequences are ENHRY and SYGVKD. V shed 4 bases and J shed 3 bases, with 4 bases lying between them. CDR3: CAISAGYEQYF. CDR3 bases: TGTGCCATCAGTGCAGGCTACGAGCAGTACTTC.

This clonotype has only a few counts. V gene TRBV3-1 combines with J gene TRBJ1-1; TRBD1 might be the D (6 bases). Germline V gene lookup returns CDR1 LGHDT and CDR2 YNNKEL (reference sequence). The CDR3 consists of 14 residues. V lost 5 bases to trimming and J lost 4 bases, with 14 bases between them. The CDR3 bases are TGTGCCAGCAGCTCGGACGGGGGCGGCACTGAAGCTTTCTTT. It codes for CASSSDGGGTEAFF.